Below are 4 T cell receptor beta chains sequenced from a single sample in a study of STAT5B mutations in CD4+ large granular lymphocyte leukemia (dated by TCRdb to 2021 to 2024). Library construction relied on the immunoSEQ multiplex PCR assay. In TCRdb, the immuneACCESS table is reduced to in-frame sequences with V and J assigned. These tables do not hold every clone; where another copy was compared, an unresolved V gene accounts for under half, and the others remain unexplained. This sample gives tens of thousands of clones in total; around 82% of them show up just once. More than 0.35% of the sample is in the top ten clones. The material sequenced was CD4+ T cells from blood buffy coats. Receptors were obtained from a human donor in good health.

The V and J genes are TRBV7-2 and TRBJ2-7; 7 bases are a match to TRBD2. The CDR3 runs 13 residues. CDR1 and CDR2 from the germline V gene are SGHTA and FQGNSA. With V trimmed by 1 base and J by 5 bases, 2 bases remained unmatched. The CDR3 protein is CASSLDRGDEQYF. The CDR3 DNA reads TGTGCCAGCAGCTTAGACCGGGGGGACGAGCAGTACTTC.

This clone has only one observation. The CDR3 protein is CASSGWGTGNSPLHF. The DNA of the CDR3 is TGCGCCAGCAGTGGGTGGGGGACTGGTAATTCACCCCTCCACTTT. V gene TRBV10-2 combines with J gene TRBJ1-6, with D maybe TRBD1 (5 bases). The V gene lost 4 bases and the J gene lost 6 bases, with 13 bases spanning the gap. The CDR3 covers 15 residues. Germline V CDR1 and CDR2: WSHSY, SAAADI.

The chain has TRBV6-6 and TRBJ2-7, with D perhaps TRBD1 (8 bases). Germline V gene data show CDR1 as MNHNY and CDR2 as SVGAGI (reference sequence). Trimming left V 5 bases short and J 4 bases short, with 15 bases between. This CDR3 has 14 amino acids. The CDR3: CASSDRGGAYEQYF. CDR3 in DNA: TGTGCCAGCAGTGACAGGGGAGGGGCGTACGAGCAGTACTTC.

The gene calls are TRBV10-2 and TRBJ2-7, with unresolved D. Trimming took 2 bases from V and 2 from J, leaving 10 bases between them. Germline V gene data show CDR1 as WSHSY and CDR2 as SAAADI. The CDR3 totals 14 residues. The CDR3 sequence is CASSETPVPYEQYF. CDR3 sequence (DNA): TGCGCCAGCAGTGAGACACCGGTCCCCTACGAGCAGTACTTC.